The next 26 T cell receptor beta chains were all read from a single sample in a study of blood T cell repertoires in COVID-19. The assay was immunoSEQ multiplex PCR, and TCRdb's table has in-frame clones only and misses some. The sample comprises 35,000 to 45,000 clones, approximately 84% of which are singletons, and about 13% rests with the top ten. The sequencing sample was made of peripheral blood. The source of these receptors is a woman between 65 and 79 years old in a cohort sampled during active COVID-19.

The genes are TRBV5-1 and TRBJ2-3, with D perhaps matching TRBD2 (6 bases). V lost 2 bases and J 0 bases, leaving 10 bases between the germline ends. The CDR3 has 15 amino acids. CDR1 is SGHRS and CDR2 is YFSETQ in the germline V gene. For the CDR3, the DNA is TGCGCCAGCAGCTTTAGCGGACCGAGCACAGATACGCAGTATTTT. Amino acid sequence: CASSFSGPSTDTQYF. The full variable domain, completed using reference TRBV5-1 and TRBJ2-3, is KAGVTQTPRYLIKTRGQQVTLSCSPISGHRSVSWYQQTPGQGLQFLFEYFSETQRNKGNFPGRFSGRQFSNSRSEMNVSTLELGDSALYLCASSFSGPSTDTQYFGPGTRLTVL.

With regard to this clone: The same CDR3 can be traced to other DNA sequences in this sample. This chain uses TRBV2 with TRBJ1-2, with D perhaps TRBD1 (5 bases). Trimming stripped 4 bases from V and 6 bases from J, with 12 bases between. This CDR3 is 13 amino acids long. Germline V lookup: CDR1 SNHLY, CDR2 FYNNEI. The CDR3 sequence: CASSVEQGNGYTF. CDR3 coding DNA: TGTGCCAGCAGTGTTGAGCAGGGTAATGGCTACACCTTC.

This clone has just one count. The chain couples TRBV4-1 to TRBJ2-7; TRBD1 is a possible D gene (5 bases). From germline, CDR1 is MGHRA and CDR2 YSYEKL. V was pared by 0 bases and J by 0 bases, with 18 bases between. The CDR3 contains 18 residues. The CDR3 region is CASSQESTRKGLSYEQYF. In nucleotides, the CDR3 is TGCGCCAGCAGCCAAGAAAGTACGAGGAAGGGGCTCTCCTACGAGCAGTACTTC.

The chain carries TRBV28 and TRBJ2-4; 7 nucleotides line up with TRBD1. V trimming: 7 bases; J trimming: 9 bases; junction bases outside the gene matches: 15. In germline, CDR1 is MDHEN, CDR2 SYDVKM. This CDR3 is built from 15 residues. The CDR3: CASTPTGRGETIQYF. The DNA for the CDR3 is TGTGCCAGCACCCCGACAGGGAGAGGGGAAACCATTCAGTACTTC.

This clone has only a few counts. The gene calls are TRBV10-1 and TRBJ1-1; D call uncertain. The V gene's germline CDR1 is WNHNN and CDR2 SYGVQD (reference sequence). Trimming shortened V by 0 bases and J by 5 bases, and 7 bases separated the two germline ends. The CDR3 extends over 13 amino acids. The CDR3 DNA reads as TGCGCCAGCAGTGAGTCCCAGGATACTGAAGCTTTCTTT. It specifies CASSESQDTEAFF.

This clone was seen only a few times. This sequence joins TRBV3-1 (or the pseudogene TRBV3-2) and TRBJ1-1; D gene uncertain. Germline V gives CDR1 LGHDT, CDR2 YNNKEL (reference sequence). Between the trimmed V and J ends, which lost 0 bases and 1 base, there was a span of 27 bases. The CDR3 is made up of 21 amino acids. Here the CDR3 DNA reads TGTGCCAGCAGCCAAGACGGTTGGAGGTCATTACCCGCGACACAGAACACTGAAGCTTTCTTT. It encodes CASSQDGWRSLPATQNTEAFF.

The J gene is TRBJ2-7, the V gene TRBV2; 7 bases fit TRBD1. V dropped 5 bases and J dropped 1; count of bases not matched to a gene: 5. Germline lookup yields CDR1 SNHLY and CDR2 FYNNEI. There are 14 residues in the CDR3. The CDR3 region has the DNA TGTGCCAGCAGTCGACAGGGAGATTCCTACGAGCAGTACTTC. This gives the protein CASSRQGDSYEQYF.

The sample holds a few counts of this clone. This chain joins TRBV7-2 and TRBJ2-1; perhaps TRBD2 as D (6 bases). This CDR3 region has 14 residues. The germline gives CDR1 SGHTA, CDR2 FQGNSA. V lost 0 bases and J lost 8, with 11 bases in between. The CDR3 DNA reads TGTGCCAGCAGCTTAGCCTGGCGGGACCATGAGCAGTTCTTC. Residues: CASSLAWRDHEQFF.

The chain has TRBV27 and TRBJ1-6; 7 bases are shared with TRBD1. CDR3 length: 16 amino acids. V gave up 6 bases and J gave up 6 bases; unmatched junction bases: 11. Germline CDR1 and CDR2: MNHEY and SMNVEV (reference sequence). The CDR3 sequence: CASSHRQGRTNSPLHF. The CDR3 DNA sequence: TGTGCCAGCAGCCACCGACAGGGACGCACTAATTCACCCCTCCACTTT.

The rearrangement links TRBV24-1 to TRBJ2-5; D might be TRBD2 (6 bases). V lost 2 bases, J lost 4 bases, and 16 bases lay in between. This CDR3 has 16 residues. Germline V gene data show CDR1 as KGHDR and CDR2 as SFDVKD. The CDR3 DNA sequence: TGTGCCACCAGTGATTCCCGCCTGGCTAGCGTAGAGACCCAGTACTTC. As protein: CATSDSRLASVETQYF.

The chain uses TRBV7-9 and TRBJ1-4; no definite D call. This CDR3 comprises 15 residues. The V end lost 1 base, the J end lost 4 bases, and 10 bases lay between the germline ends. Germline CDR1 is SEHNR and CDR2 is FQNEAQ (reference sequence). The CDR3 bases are TGTGCCAGCAGCTTAGATGGCCGGGGTAATGAAAAACTGTTTTTT. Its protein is CASSLDGRGNEKLFF.

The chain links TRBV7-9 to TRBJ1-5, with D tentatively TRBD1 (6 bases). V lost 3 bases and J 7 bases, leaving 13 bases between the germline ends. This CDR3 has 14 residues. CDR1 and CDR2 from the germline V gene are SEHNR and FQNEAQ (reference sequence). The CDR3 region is CASSLGHSEQPQHF. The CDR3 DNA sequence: TGTGCCAGCAGCTTGGGACACTCGGAACAGCCCCAGCATTTT.

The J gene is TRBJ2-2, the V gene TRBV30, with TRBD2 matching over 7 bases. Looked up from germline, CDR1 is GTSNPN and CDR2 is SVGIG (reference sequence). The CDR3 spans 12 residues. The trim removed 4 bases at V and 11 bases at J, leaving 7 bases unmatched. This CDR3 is CAWTSGPRELFF. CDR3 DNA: TGTGCCTGGACTAGCGGACCCCGAGAGCTGTTTTTT.

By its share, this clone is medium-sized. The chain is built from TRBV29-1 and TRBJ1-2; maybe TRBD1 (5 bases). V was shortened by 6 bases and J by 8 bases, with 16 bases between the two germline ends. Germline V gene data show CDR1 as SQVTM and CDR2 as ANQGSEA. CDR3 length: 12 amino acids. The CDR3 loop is CSVAGTLQGYTF. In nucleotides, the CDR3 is TGCAGCGTCGCCGGGACTCTTCAAGGCTACACCTTC.

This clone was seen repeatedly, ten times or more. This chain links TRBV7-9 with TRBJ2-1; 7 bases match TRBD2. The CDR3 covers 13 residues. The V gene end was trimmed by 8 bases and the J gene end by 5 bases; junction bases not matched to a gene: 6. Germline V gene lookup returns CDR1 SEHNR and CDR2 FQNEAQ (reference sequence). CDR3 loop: CASRAGANNEQFF. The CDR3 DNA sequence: TGTGCCAGCCGGGCGGGAGCCAACAATGAGCAGTTCTTC.

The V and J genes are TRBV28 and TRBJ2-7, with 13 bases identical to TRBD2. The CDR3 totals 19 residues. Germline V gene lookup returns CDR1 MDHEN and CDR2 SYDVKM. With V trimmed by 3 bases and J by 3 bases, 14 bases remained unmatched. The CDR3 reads CASSFPGTSGTASYYEQYF. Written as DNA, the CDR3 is TGTGCCAGCAGTTTTCCCGGGACTAGCGGGACCGCTTCATACTACGAGCAGTACTTC.

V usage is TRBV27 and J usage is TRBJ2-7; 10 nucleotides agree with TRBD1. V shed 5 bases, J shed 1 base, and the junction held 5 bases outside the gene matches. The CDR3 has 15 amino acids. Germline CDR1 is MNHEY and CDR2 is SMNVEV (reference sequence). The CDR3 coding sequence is TGTGCCAGCAGTCGCCGGGACAGGGGATCCTACGAGCAGTACTTC. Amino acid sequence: CASSRRDRGSYEQYF.

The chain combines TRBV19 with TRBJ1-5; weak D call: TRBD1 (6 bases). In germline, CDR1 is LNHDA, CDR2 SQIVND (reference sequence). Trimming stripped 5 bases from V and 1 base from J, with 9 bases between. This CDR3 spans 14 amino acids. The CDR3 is CASSYRESNQPQHF. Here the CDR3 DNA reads TGTGCCAGTAGTTACAGGGAGAGCAATCAGCCCCAGCATTTT.

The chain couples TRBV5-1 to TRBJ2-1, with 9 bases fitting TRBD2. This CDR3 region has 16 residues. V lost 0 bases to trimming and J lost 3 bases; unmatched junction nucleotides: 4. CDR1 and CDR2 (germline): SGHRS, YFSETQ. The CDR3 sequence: CASSLETSGVYNEQFF. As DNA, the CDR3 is TGCGCCAGCAGCTTGGAGACTAGCGGAGTCTACAATGAGCAGTTCTTC.

The CDR3 DNA is TGTGCCAGCAGCTCCCCGAGGACTAGCGGGTCCTACGAGCAGTACTTC. This codes for CASSSPRTSGSYEQYF. The J gene is TRBJ2-7, the V gene TRBV28; 11 nucleotides match TRBD2. Looked up from germline, CDR1 is MDHEN and CDR2 is SYDVKM. The CDR3 is 16 amino acids. With V trimmed by 6 bases and J by 1 base, 8 bases remained unmatched.

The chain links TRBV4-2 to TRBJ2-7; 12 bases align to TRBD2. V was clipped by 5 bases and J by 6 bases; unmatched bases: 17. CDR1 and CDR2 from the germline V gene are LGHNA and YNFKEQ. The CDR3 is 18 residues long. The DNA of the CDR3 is TGTGCCAGCAGCGGAAGTCACGGGATGCTAGCGGGAGGGCGCGAGCAGTACTTC. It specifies CASSGSHGMLAGGREQYF.

CDR3 bases: TGTGCCAGCAGTCCCTTCGGACAGGGGGGCACTGAAGCTTTCTTT. It yields the protein CASSPFGQGGTEAFF. The rearrangement joins TRBV28 to TRBJ1-1, with TRBD1 matching 10 bases. Germline trimming cut 5 bases from V and 4 bases from J; bases unmatched to any gene: 7. The CDR3 runs to 15 residues. Looked up from germline, CDR1 is MDHEN and CDR2 is SYDVKM.

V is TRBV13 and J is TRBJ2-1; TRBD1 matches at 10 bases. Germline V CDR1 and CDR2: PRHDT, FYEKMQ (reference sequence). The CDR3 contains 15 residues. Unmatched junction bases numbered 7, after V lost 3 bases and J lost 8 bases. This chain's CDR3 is CASSLGTGVPHEQFF. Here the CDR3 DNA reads TGTGCCAGCAGCTTGGGGACAGGGGTTCCCCATGAGCAGTTCTTC.

This CDR3 is CASSGGGPYSNQPQHF. The DNA of the CDR3 is TGTGCCAGTAGTGGGGGGGGGCCGTATAGCAATCAGCCCCAGCATTTT. V is TRBV19 and J is TRBJ1-5, with D maybe TRBD1 (6 bases). The ends were cut back, 5 bases at V and 0 bases at J, with 14 bases in the middle. CDR3 length: 16 amino acids. Germline V gene sequence: CDR1 LNHDA, CDR2 SQIVND (reference sequence). The full variable domain, with the rest looked up from reference TRBV19 and TRBJ1-5, is DGGITQSPKYLFRKEGQNVTLSCEQNLNHDAMYWYRQDPGQGLRLIYYSQIVNDFQKGDIAEGYSVSREKKESFPLTVTSAQKNPTAFYLCASSGGGPYSNQPQHFGDGTRLSIL.

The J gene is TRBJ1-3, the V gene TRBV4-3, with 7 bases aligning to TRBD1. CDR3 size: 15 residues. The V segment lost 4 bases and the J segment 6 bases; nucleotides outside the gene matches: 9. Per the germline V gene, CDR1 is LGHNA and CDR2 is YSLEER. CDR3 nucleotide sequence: TGCGCCAGCAGCCTATCCGGGACAGCCGAAAACACCATATATTTT. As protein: CASSLSGTAENTIYF.

The CDR3 nucleotides read TGTGCCAGCAGCCCACCATTTACAGTGAACTATGGCTACACCTTC. It encodes CASSPPFTVNYGYTF. The chain joins TRBV11-2 to TRBJ1-2, with D unclear. Germline CDR1 SGHAT, CDR2 FQNNGV. This CDR3 contains 15 residues. With 5 bases removed from V and 2 bases from J, the gap between germline ends came to 15 bases.